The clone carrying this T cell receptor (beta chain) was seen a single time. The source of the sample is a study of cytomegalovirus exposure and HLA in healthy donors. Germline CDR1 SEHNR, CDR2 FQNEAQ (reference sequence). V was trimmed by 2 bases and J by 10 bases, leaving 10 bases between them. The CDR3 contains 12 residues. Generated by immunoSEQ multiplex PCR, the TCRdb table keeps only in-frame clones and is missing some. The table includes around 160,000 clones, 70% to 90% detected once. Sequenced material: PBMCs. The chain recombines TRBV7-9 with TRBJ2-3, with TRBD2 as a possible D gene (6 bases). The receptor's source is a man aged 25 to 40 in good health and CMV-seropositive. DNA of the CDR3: TGTGCCAGCAGCTTAACAGAGCGGGCGCAGTATTTT. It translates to CASSLTERAQYF.